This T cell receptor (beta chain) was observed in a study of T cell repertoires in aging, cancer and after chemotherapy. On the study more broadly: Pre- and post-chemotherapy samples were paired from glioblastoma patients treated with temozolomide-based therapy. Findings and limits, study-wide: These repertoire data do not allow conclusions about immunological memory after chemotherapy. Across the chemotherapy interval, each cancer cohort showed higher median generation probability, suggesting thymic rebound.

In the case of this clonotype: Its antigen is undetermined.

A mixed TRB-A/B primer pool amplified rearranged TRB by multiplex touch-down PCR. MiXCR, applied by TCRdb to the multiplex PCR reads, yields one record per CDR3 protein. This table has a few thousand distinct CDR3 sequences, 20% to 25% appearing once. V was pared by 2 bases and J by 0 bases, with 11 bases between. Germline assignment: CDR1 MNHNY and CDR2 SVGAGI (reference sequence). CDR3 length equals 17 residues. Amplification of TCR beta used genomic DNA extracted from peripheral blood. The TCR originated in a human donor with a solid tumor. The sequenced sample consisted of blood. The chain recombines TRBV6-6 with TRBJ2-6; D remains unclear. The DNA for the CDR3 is TGTGCCAGCAGTTACGAAACGTATCCCTCTGGGGCCAACGTCCTGACTTTC. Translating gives CASSYETYPSGANVLTF.